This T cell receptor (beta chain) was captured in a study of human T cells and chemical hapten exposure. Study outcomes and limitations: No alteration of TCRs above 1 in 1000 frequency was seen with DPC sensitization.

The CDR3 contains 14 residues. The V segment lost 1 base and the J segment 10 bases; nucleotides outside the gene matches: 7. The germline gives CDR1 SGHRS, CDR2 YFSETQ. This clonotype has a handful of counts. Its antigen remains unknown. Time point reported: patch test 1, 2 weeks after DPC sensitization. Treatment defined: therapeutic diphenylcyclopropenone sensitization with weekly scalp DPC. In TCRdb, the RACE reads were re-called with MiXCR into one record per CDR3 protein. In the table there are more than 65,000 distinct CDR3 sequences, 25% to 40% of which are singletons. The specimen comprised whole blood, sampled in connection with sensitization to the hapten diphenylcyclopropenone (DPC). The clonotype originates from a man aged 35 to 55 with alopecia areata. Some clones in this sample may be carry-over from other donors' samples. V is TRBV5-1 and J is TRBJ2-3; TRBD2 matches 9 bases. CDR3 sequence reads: CASSLSSGSRPQYF. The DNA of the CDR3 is TGCGCCAGCAGCTTGAGTAGCGGGAGCCGCCCGCAGTATTTT.